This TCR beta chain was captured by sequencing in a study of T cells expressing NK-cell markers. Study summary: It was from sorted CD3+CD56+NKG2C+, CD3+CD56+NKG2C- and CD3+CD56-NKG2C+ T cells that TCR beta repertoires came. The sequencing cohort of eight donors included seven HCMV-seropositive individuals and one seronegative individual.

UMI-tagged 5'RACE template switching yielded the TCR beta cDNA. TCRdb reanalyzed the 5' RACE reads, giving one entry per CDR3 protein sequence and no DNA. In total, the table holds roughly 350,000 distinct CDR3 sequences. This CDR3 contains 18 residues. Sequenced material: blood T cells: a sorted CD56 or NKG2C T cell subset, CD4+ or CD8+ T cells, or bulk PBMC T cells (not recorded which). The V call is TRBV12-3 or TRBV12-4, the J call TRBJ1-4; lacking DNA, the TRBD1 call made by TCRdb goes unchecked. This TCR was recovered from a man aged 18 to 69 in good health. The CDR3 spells CASSPHGYSSADNEKLFF.